This TCR beta chain was captured in a study of CD8 T cells in ankylosing spondylitis. Findings of the study overall: Past studies reported some motif variants in reactive arthritis synovial fluid and blood. There was reportedly significant enrichment of clones that were disease-linked in matched ankylosing spondylitis synovial fluid. Clones linked to disease, bearing a CD8+ phenotype, were relatively rare in peripheral blood. One TCR beta motif, made up of under ten highly homologous variants, appeared characteristic of ankylosing spondylitis blood.

There are 14 residues in the CDR3. Per the germline V gene, CDR1 is SQVTM and CDR2 is ANQGSEA. V was clipped by 0 bases and J by 4 bases; unmatched bases: 4. A word on this clonotype: Its specificity is not known.

Library preparation for TCR beta used quantitative 5'-RACE with molecular barcodes. TCRdb ran MiXCR on the 5' RACE reads and lists one entry per CDR3 protein. The data contain 800,000 to 900,000 distinct CDR3 sequences, about 11% of them seen just once; the ten biggest clones take up 0.51%. The TCR sequence derives from a male donor with ankylosing spondylitis. V gene TRBV29-1 combines with J gene TRBJ2-5, with 8 bases matching TRBD2. Sample: blood, either unsorted or a sorted T cell fraction (not recorded which). The CDR3, as DNA: TGCAGCGTTGAAGACGGGAGGGGTATAGAGACCCAGTACTTC. Its protein is CSVEDGRGIETQYF. Full variable domain (rest looked up from reference TRBV29-1 and TRBJ2-5): SAVISQKPSRDICQRGTSLTIQCQVDSQVTMMFWYRQQPGQSLTLIATANQGSEATYESGFVIDKFPISRPNLTFSTLTVSNMSPEDSSIYLCSVEDGRGIETQYFGPGTRLLVL.